A selection of T cell receptor beta chains follows, all from one sample in a study of blood T cell repertoires in COVID-19. Sequencing used immunoSEQ multiplex PCR; TCRdb keeps in-frame clones, though not all of them. The repertoire holds roughly 74,000 clones, with nearly 90% as singletons. Sample: peripheral blood. The receptors stem from a man between 65 and 85 years old with active or convalescent COVID-19. The CDR3 runs from the conserved cysteine through the conserved F or W. The D gene is left open where the match is weak. Size values are once, few and many counts, or a class for expanded clones, and some rows have none.

D: .; size: few; J: TRBJ1-2; V: TRBV5-1; CDR3: CASSRTGNYGYTF; DNA: TGCGCCAGCAGCAGAACAGGGAACTATGGCTACACCTTC
D: .; size: once; J: TRBJ2-7; V: TRBV3-1/TRBV3-2; CDR3: CASSQVPRALQQYF; DNA: TGTGCCAGCAGCCAAGTTCCCCGCGCCCTCCAGCAGTACTTC
D: TRBD2; size: .; J: TRBJ2-5; V: TRBV7-3; CDR3: CASSSVGGYQETQYF; DNA: TGTGCCAGCAGCTCCGTGGGGGGGTACCAAGAGACCCAGTACTTC
D: TRBD2; size: .; J: TRBJ2-1; V: TRBV5-1; CDR3: CASSSGLAGLNEQFF; DNA: TGCGCCAGCAGCTCGGGACTAGCGGGGTTGAATGAGCAGTTCTTC
D: TRBD2; size: .; J: TRBJ2-5; V: TRBV2; CDR3: CASSEGTSGKETQYF; DNA: TGTGCCAGCAGTGAAGGGACTAGCGGCAAAGAGACCCAGTACTTC
D: .; size: .; J: TRBJ2-1; V: TRBV6-4; CDR3: CASSRGSPGFDEQFF; DNA: TGTGCCAGCAGCAGGGGATCGCCGGGGTTCGATGAGCAGTTCTTC
D: .; size: .; J: TRBJ1-6; V: TRBV9; CDR3: CASSVLEYNSPLHF; DNA: TGTGCCAGCAGCGTTCTGGAGTATAATTCACCCCTCCACTTT
D: .; size: .; J: TRBJ1-2; V: TRBV6-5; CDR3: CASNPSGQHYGYTF; DNA: TGTGCCAGTAACCCAAGCGGACAGCACTATGGCTACACCTTC
D: .; size: .; J: TRBJ2-1; V: TRBV18; CDR3: CASSPLPPSSYNEQFF; DNA: TGTGCCAGCTCACCACTACCCCCGAGCTCCTACAATGAGCAGTTCTTC
D: TRBD2; size: .; J: TRBJ2-1; V: TRBV29-1; CDR3: CSGGVTSGANEQFF; DNA: TGCAGCGGCGGAGTGACTAGCGGGGCTAATGAGCAGTTCTTC
D: .; size: .; J: TRBJ1-1; V: TRBV7-2; CDR3: CASSFKQGRPTEAFF; DNA: TGTGCCAGCAGCTTTAAGCAGGGTAGACCCACTGAAGCTTTCTTT
D: .; size: .; J: TRBJ1-1; V: TRBV5-6; CDR3: CASSLPGLGGDTEAFF; DNA: TGTGCCAGCAGCCTCCCGGGGCTGGGGGGGGACACTGAAGCTTTCTTT
D: .; size: .; J: TRBJ1-3; V: TRBV3-1/TRBV3-2; CDR3: CASSQGDGNTIYF; DNA: TGTGCCAGCAGCCAGGGAGACGGAAACACCATATATTTT
D: TRBD1; size: .; J: TRBJ1-5; V: TRBV18; CDR3: CASSPGGQNNQPQHF; DNA: TGTGCCAGCTCACCAGGGGGACAGAACAATCAGCCCCAGCATTTT
D: .; size: few; J: TRBJ1-5; V: TRBV9; CDR3: CASSAGTSSNQPQHF; DNA: TGTGCCAGCAGCGCTGGGACATCTAGCAATCAGCCCCAGCATTTT
D: TRBD1; size: .; J: TRBJ1-5; V: TRBV27; CDR3: CASSQRQGRNQPQHF; DNA: TGTGCCAGCAGTCAACGACAGGGTAGGAATCAGCCCCAGCATTTT
D: .; size: .; J: TRBJ1-3; V: TRBV12-5; CDR3: CASGLVSSLNTIYF; DNA: TGTGCTAGTGGTTTGGTATCGAGTCTCAACACCATATATTTT
D: TRBD1; size: .; J: TRBJ2-5; V: TRBV14; CDR3: CASSQWTGAETQYF; DNA: TGTGCCAGCAGCCAATGGACAGGGGCAGAGACCCAGTACTTC
D: TRBD1; size: .; J: TRBJ1-2; V: TRBV2; CDR3: CATKQGVGGGYTF; DNA: TGTGCCACCAAACAGGGGGTCGGAGGTGGCTACACCTTC
D: TRBD2; size: .; J: TRBJ2-5; V: TRBV5-1; CDR3: CASSRGLAEGETQYF; DNA: TGCGCCAGCAGCCGGGGACTAGCGGAAGGAGAGACCCAGTACTTC
D: TRBD1; size: .; J: TRBJ1-4; V: TRBV12-5; CDR3: CASGLGTASNEKLFF; DNA: TGTGCTAGTGGTTTAGGGACAGCGAGTAATGAAAAACTGTTTTTT
D: .; size: .; J: TRBJ1-1; V: TRBV6-5; CDR3: CASSPLALNTEAFF; DNA: TGTGCCAGCAGCCCACTCGCACTGAACACTGAAGCTTTCTTT
D: .; size: few; J: TRBJ1-3; V: TRBV7-8; CDR3: CASSVDRVSGNTIYF; DNA: TGTGCCAGCAGCGTAGACAGAGTCTCTGGAAACACCATATATTTT
D: .; size: .; J: TRBJ1-1; V: TRBV2; CDR3: CASSARGMNTEAFF; DNA: TGTGCCAGCAGTGCGAGAGGCATGAACACTGAAGCTTTCTTT
D: TRBD1; size: .; J: TRBJ1-1; V: TRBV9; CDR3: CASSVAAQGPNTEAFF; DNA: TGTGCCAGCAGCGTAGCCGCACAGGGGCCGAACACTGAAGCTTTCTTT
D: TRBD1; size: .; J: TRBJ1-2; V: TRBV27; CDR3: CASSYTGGFDGYTF; DNA: TGTGCCAGCAGTTACACAGGGGGATTCGATGGCTACACCTTC
D: TRBD2; size: .; J: TRBJ2-3; V: TRBV6-1; CDR3: CASSELTSGGHRDTQYF; DNA: TGTGCCAGCAGTGAACTGACTAGCGGGGGCCATCGGGATACGCAGTATTTT
D: .; size: .; J: TRBJ1-1; V: TRBV7-8; CDR3: CASSSRMNTEAFF; DNA: TGTGCCAGCAGTTCGAGAATGAACACTGAAGCTTTCTTT
D: TRBD1; size: once; J: TRBJ2-5; V: TRBV7-9; CDR3: CASSLAAGGVETQYF; DNA: TGTGCCAGCAGCTTAGCAGCAGGGGGCGTGGAGACCCAGTACTTC
D: .; size: .; J: TRBJ1-4; V: TRBV11-2; CDR3: CASSQARSWEKLFF; DNA: TGTGCCAGCTCACAGGCTCGCTCCTGGGAAAAACTGTTTTTT
D: .; size: many; J: TRBJ2-7; V: TRBV30; CDR3: CAWSVGGKGIEQYF; DNA: TGTGCCTGGAGTGTGGGGGGTAAGGGTATCGAGCAGTACTTC
D: TRBD1; size: .; J: TRBJ2-3; V: TRBV5-4; CDR3: CASSSSGTGDFGTDTQYF; DNA: TGTGCCAGCAGCTCATCCGGGACAGGGGATTTTGGCACAGATACGCAGTATTTT
D: TRBD2; size: .; J: TRBJ2-1; V: TRBV6-5; CDR3: CASLKAGTYNEQFF; DNA: TGTGCCAGCCTTAAAGCGGGGACCTACAATGAGCAGTTCTTC
D: .; size: once; J: TRBJ2-7; V: TRBV7-9; CDR3: CASSQTSSSYEQYF; DNA: TGTGCCAGCAGCCAAACTAGCAGTTCCTACGAGCAGTACTTC
D: .; size: .; J: TRBJ2-5; V: TRBV5-1; CDR3: CASSPLLRGGGAETQYF; DNA: TGCGCCAGCAGCCCGTTGTTGCGTGGCGGGGGCGCAGAGACCCAGTACTTC
D: .; size: .; J: TRBJ1-4; V: TRBV6-1; CDR3: CASSELGLNEKLFF; DNA: TGTGCCAGCAGTGAATTGGGACTTAATGAAAAACTGTTTTTT
D: .; size: .; J: TRBJ2-3; V: TRBV5-1; CDR3: CASSARPTSSTDTQYF; DNA: TGCGCCAGCAGCGCCCGCCCCACATCGAGCACAGATACGCAGTATTTT
D: .; size: .; J: TRBJ1-5; V: TRBV19; CDR3: CASSIDLNQPQHF; DNA: TGTGCCAGTAGTATAGACCTCAATCAGCCCCAGCATTTT
D: .; size: .; J: TRBJ1-6; V: TRBV18; CDR3: CASSPPILPGFSPLHF; DNA: TGTGCCAGCTCACCACCGATTCTGCCAGGGTTTTCACCCCTCCACTTT
D: .; size: .; J: TRBJ1-1; V: TRBV4-2; CDR3: CASSQVGGDNTEAFF; DNA: TGTGCCAGCAGCCAAGTAGGAGGGGATAACACTGAAGCTTTCTTT
D: TRBD1; size: .; J: TRBJ2-7; V: TRBV19; CDR3: CASSNDRAAYEQYF; DNA: TGTGCCAGTAGTAACGACAGGGCCGCCTACGAGCAGTACTTC
D: .; size: .; J: TRBJ1-2; V: TRBV3-1/TRBV3-2; CDR3: CASSQGEGGGYTF; DNA: TGTGCCAGCAGCCAAGGCGAGGGTGGTGGCTACACCTTC
D: .; size: .; J: TRBJ1-2; V: TRBV6-1; CDR3: CASSEAQITGSYTF; DNA: TGTGCCAGCAGTGAAGCCCAGATTACAGGGAGCTACACCTTC
D: .; size: .; J: TRBJ2-3; V: TRBV3-1/TRBV3-2; CDR3: CASSRAAGPTDTQYF; DNA: TGTGCCAGCAGCCGGGCGGCGGGCCCCACAGATACGCAGTATTTT
D: TRBD2; size: .; J: TRBJ2-7; V: TRBV5-4; CDR3: CASSLNGREGGYEQYF; DNA: TGTGCCAGCAGCTTGAATGGGCGGGAGGGCGGCTACGAGCAGTACTTC
D: TRBD1; size: once; J: TRBJ2-7; V: TRBV29-1; CDR3: CSVGRRGLHEQYF; DNA: TGCAGCGTTGGTCGCAGGGGGCTTCACGAGCAGTACTTC
D: .; size: .; J: TRBJ1-2; V: TRBV5-6; CDR3: CASSMKTLDYGYTF; DNA: TGTGCCAGCAGCATGAAGACTCTAGACTATGGCTACACCTTC
D: TRBD1; size: .; J: TRBJ1-5; V: TRBV4-2; CDR3: CASSQGQGSNQPQHF; DNA: TGTGCCAGCAGCCAAGGACAGGGAAGCAATCAGCCCCAGCATTTT
D: .; size: .; J: TRBJ2-7; V: TRBV7-8; CDR3: CASSVNLAGEQYF; DNA: TGTGCCAGCAGCGTTAACTTGGCGGGCGAGCAGTACTTC
D: .; size: once; J: TRBJ1-2; V: TRBV6-1; CDR3: CASSEAWGGTRGYTF; DNA: TGTGCCAGCAGTGAAGCTTGGGGGGGTACGCGCGGCTACACCTTC